Following are 25 T cell receptor beta chains from one sample sequenced in a study of blood T cell repertoires in COVID-19 (dated by TCRdb to 2018 to 2021). The library was built by means of the immunoSEQ multiplex PCR assay. Drawn from immuneACCESS, this table holds only the in-frame rearrangements with V and J called that TCRdb kept. Clones are partly lost; checked studies trace under half to an unresolved V gene and leave the rest unexplained. For this sample there are fewer than 250,000 clones; 80% to 90% appear just once. The top ten clones comprise roughly 3.8% of the sample. The sequenced material came from PBMCs or T cells enriched from blood (not recorded which). All receptors come from a woman aged 40 to 55 with acute COVID-19.

This rearrangement joins TRBV5-1 to TRBJ2-7, with TRBD1 matching 8 bases. Germline lookup yields CDR1 SGHRS and CDR2 YFSETQ. CDR3 size: 14 residues. J lost 1 base, V lost 4 bases, and 4 bases had no gene match. CDR3 residues: CASSLRGLSYEQYF. The CDR3 DNA sequence: TGCGCCAGCAGCCTCAGGGGGCTGTCCTACGAGCAGTACTTC.

This clone showed up just a few times. This chain links TRBV29-1 with TRBJ2-1, with 9 positions matching TRBD2. CDR1 is SQVTM, CDR2 ANQGSEA, per germline. There are 13 residues in the CDR3. The CDR3 nucleotides are TGCAGTGGACGGACTAGCGACTGGGGTGAGCAGTTCTTC. Its protein is CSGRTSDWGEQFF.

This chain links TRBV27 with TRBJ1-2; TRBD1 agrees at 8 bases. Germline assignment: CDR1 MNHEY and CDR2 SMNVEV (reference sequence). Trimming cost V 4 bases and J 9 bases; bases outside gene matches: 10. This CDR3 contains 14 residues. The CDR3 loop reads CASSSAGGAGSYTF. Written as DNA, the CDR3 is TGTGCCAGCAGTTCGGCAGGGGGCGCGGGTAGCTACACCTTC.

V gene TRBV7-2 combines with J gene TRBJ1-5; D not resolved. The CDR3 spans 13 residues. V was shortened by 3 bases and J by 10 bases, with 13 bases between the two germline ends. Germline loops: CDR1 SGHTA, CDR2 FQGNSA. CDR3 sequence (DNA): TGTGCCAGCAGCTTCCCACCGGCAGGACCCCAGCATTTT. Translating gives CASSFPPAGPQHF. The complete variable domain, with remaining parts taken from reference TRBV7-2 and TRBJ1-5, reads GAGVSQSPSNKVTEKGKDVELRCDPISGHTALYWYRQSLGQGLEFLIYFQGNSAPDKSGLPSDRFSAERTGGSVSTLTIQRTQQEDSAVYLCASSFPPAGPQHFGDGTRLSIL.

The genes are TRBV28 and TRBJ2-7, with D hard to call. Trimming took off 5 bases at V and 3 bases at J, with 8 bases between the two ends. The V gene's germline CDR1 is MDHEN and CDR2 SYDVKM. The length of the CDR3 is 12 residues. The CDR3 DNA is TGTGCCAGCAGTCGCCTATTCTACGAGCAGTACTTC. Its translation is CASSRLFYEQYF.

The rearrangement joins TRBV3-1 (or the pseudogene TRBV3-2) to TRBJ2-7; D gene ambiguous. This CDR3 is 12 amino acids long. Germline values: CDR1 LGHDT, CDR2 YNNKEL (reference sequence). The V end was cut by 0 bases, the J end by 6 bases, with 6 bases between. This chain's CDR3 is CASSQDRVEQYF. CDR3 in DNA: TGTGCCAGCAGCCAAGATCGAGTCGAGCAGTACTTC.

This chain connects TRBV5-6 to TRBJ2-6; no clear D. Looked up from germline, CDR1 is SGHDT and CDR2 is YYEEEE. This CDR3 has 15 amino acids. V lost 1 base, J lost 0 bases, and 5 bases lay in between. In DNA, the CDR3 is TGTGCCAGCAGCTTGCGACTCTCTGGGGCCAACGTCCTGACTTTC. Translating gives CASSLRLSGANVLTF.

The J gene is TRBJ1-1, the V gene TRBV4-1; 8 positions agree with TRBD1. The CDR3 spans 16 residues. Germline CDR1 and CDR2: MGHRA and YSYEKL. Trimming removed 3 bases from V and 5 bases from J; junction bases left unmatched: 11. CDR3: CASSQAPDRDWTEAFF. The CDR3 nucleotides read TGCGCCAGCAGCCAGGCCCCGGACAGGGATTGGACTGAAGCTTTCTTT.

The V call is TRBV11-3, the J call TRBJ1-2, with D hard to call. CDR1 and CDR2 from the germline V gene are SGHNT and YENEEA. V was pared by 5 bases and J by 8 bases, with 12 bases between. This CDR3 region has 12 residues. The CDR3 DNA reads as TGTGCCAGCAGCCCCCTCGGGAGCGGCTACACCTTC. Protein sequence: CASSPLGSGYTF.

The chain's CDR3 is CASSLGGRYGYTF. CDR3 in DNA: TGTGCCAGCAGTTTAGGGGGCCGATATGGCTACACCTTC. V usage is TRBV28 and J usage is TRBJ1-2, with D perhaps matching TRBD1 (6 bases). The length of the CDR3 is 13 residues. V gave up 2 bases and J gave up 5 bases, with 9 bases separating them. Per germline, CDR1 MDHEN and CDR2 SYDVKM.

The chain couples TRBV6-6 to TRBJ2-7; 11 positions agree with TRBD2. With V trimmed by 5 bases and J by 4 bases, 4 bases remained unmatched. Germline V gene sequence: CDR1 MNHNY, CDR2 SVGAGI (reference sequence). This CDR3 is 14 amino acids long. CDR3 amino acids: CASSRLAGSYEQYF. The CDR3 DNA sequence: TGTGCCAGCAGTCGACTAGCGGGAAGTTACGAGCAGTACTTC.

The J gene is TRBJ2-7, the V gene TRBV6-5, with TRBD2 as a possible D gene (6 bases). Deletions cut 7 bases from V and 2 bases from J, with 15 bases between. Germline V gene data show CDR1 as MNHEY and CDR2 as SVGAGI. The CDR3 totals 14 residues. CDR3 bases: TGTGCCAGCACCGCGGGACTCGGGGCCTACGAGCAGTACTTC. It encodes CASTAGLGAYEQYF.

This clone was picked up a small number of times. The CDR3 bases are TGTGCCAGCAGTTTACTGGGACAGGGGGCCCGGAACACTGAAGCTTTCTTT. It encodes CASSLLGQGARNTEAFF. This rearrangement joins TRBV27 to TRBJ1-1; TRBD1 agrees at 12 bases. Losses at the gene ends were 2 bases for V and 1 base for J; bases not matched to a gene: 5. Germline lookup yields CDR1 MNHEY and CDR2 SMNVEV (reference sequence). The CDR3 runs to 17 residues.

This rearrangement joins TRBV3-1 (or the pseudogene TRBV3-2) to TRBJ2-5; 7 bases map to TRBD1. The CDR3 runs to 16 residues. Germline trimming cut 0 bases from V and 1 base from J; bases unmatched to any gene: 5. Germline V gives CDR1 LGHDT, CDR2 YNNKEL (reference sequence). DNA of the CDR3: TGTGCCAGCAGCCAAGATCTTCGACAGGGCCAAGAGACCCAGTACTTC. It specifies CASSQDLRQGQETQYF.

This clone was counted a single time. CDR3 residues: CASSPTAGEKLFF. The CDR3 region has the DNA TGTGCCAGCTCACCGACGGCAGGTGAAAAACTGTTTTTT. The J gene is TRBJ1-4, the V gene TRBV18, with D uncertain. Germline V gene data show CDR1 as KGHSH and CDR2 as LQKENI. There are 13 residues in the CDR3. V was shortened by 3 bases and J by 7 bases, with 9 bases between the two germline ends. Full variable domain (remainder filled in from reference TRBV18 and TRBJ1-4): NAGVMQNPRHLVRRRGQEARLRCSPMKGHSHVYWYRQLPEEGLKFMVYLQKENIIDESGMPKERFSAEFPKEGPSILRIQQVVRGDSAAYFCASSPTAGEKLFFGSGTQLSVL.

This chain joins TRBV4-1 and TRBJ2-1; 7 nucleotides align to TRBD2. The V gene's germline CDR1 is MGHRA and CDR2 YSYEKL. Unmatched junction bases numbered 5, after V lost 1 base and J lost 2 bases. The CDR3 is 16 amino acids. In nucleotides, the CDR3 is TGCGCCAGCAGCCAAGCGGCGGGAGAGACCTACAATGAGCAGTTCTTC. The encoded protein is CASSQAAGETYNEQFF.

The rearrangement joins TRBV7-8 to TRBJ2-2; 7 bases map to TRBD1. The length of the CDR3 is 15 residues. Trimming at V came to 5 bases and at J to 6 bases, leaving 9 bases not matched to a gene. From germline, CDR1 is SGHVS and CDR2 FQNEAQ. The CDR3 region is CASSPKTGDAGELFF. CDR3 bases: TGTGCCAGCAGCCCGAAAACAGGGGACGCCGGGGAGCTGTTTTTT.

This clone occurred a few times. The chain uses TRBV28 and TRBJ2-3; TRBD2 might be the D (5 bases). Trimming shortened V by 7 bases and J by 1 base, and 15 bases separated the two germline ends. The CDR3 length is 15 residues. CDR1 and CDR2 from the germline V gene are MDHEN and SYDVKM. CDR3 amino acids: CASTMVAEGTDTQYF. The CDR3 DNA follows: TGTGCCAGCACTATGGTGGCGGAGGGCACAGATACGCAGTATTTT.

The chain recombines TRBV24-1 with TRBJ2-7; 10 bases map to TRBD1. CDR1 and CDR2 (germline): KGHDR, SFDVKD. Trimming cost V 2 bases and J 7 bases; bases outside gene matches: 7. The CDR3 has 15 residues. The CDR3 DNA is TGTGCCACCAGTGATTCCAGACAGGGGGCGAGTGAGCAGTACTTC. It yields the protein CATSDSRQGASEQYF.

The V and J genes are TRBV2 and TRBJ1-5; tentative D call: TRBD1 (5 bases). Germline CDR1 is SNHLY and CDR2 is FYNNEI. The CDR3 extends over 14 amino acids. Trimming cost V 2 bases and J 2 bases, with 7 bases left between them. The CDR3 DNA reads as TGTGCCAGCAGTGAATTACAGGGCAATCAGCCCCAGCATTTT. It translates to CASSELQGNQPQHF.

The V call is TRBV7-9, the J call TRBJ2-2, with D maybe TRBD1 (5 bases). The V and J ends lost 5 bases and 3 bases respectively, with 13 bases between them. CDR3 length: 15 amino acids. The germline gives CDR1 SEHNR, CDR2 FQNEAQ (reference sequence). The CDR3 is CASSRPQGYTGELFF. For the CDR3, the DNA is TGTGCCAGCAGCCGCCCTCAGGGATACACCGGGGAGCTGTTTTTT.

The CDR3 sequence: CASSYSPPSGVYNEQFF. The DNA for the CDR3 is TGTGCCAGCAGTTACTCCCCCCCTAGCGGAGTATACAATGAGCAGTTCTTC. This chain joins TRBV6-2 or TRBV6-3 and TRBJ2-1; TRBD2 aligns across 7 bases. Germline V gives CDR1 MNHEY, CDR2 SVGEGT. The junction had 9 bases not matched to a gene; V was cut back by 0 bases and J by 4 bases. The CDR3 has 17 residues.

This clone was seen ten or more times. The chain couples TRBV12-3 or TRBV12-4 to TRBJ1-2; D is unclear. The CDR3 extends over 13 amino acids. Trimming left V 6 bases short and J 0 bases short, with 8 bases between. The CDR3: CASSWGANYGYTF. The CDR3 DNA reads as TGTGCCAGCAGCTGGGGAGCTAACTATGGCTACACCTTC.

The chain carries TRBV30 and TRBJ1-2; D not resolved. The V and J ends lost 5 bases and 1 base respectively, with 8 bases between them. Germline CDR1 GTSNPN, CDR2 SVGIG (reference sequence). CDR3 length: 12 residues. The DNA for the CDR3 is TGTGCCTGGGGGCGGAATAACTATGGCTACACCTTC. Protein: CAWGRNNYGYTF.

This rearrangement joins TRBV27 to TRBJ2-7, with 7 bases fitting TRBD2. The CDR3 covers 16 residues. Germline trimming cut 3 bases from V and 4 bases from J; bases unmatched to any gene: 12. Germline V CDR1 and CDR2: MNHEY, SMNVEV (reference sequence). CDR3 nucleotides: TGTGCCAGCAGTTTTAGCGCCCGGCTAGCGGCTTACGAGCAGTACTTC. Its protein product is CASSFSARLAAYEQYF.